This T cell receptor beta chain was recovered during a study of beta chain features in type 1 diabetes. Sorting based on CD45RO/CCR7/CD25/CD127/CD95/CD27 separated CD4+ naive, central memory, regulatory and stem cell-like memory cells. CDR1 and CDR2 from the germline V gene are SEHNR and FQNEAQ (reference sequence). The trim removed 0 bases at V and 0 bases at J, leaving 10 bases unmatched. The CDR3 totals 18 residues. This clone was observed a few times. The antigen remains unidentified. Regarding the study as a whole: A greater similarity of naive, central memory and Treg TCRB repertoires was seen among patients than among healthy donors. Fewer junction insertions and more nucleotide deletions appeared in type 1 diabetes patients.

Expressed TCRB transcripts were sequenced after all isolated RNA was converted to cDNA. Repertoires were generated with immunoSEQ multiplex PCR, while TCRdb's copy carries only in-frame clones and drops some. The sample contains hundreds of thousands of clones, 11% to 15% of which appear only once. The source is a man aged 25 to 45 in good health. The sequencing sample was made of naive CD4+ T cells from blood. The chain combines TRBV7-9 with TRBJ2-7; 8 bases are shared with TRBD2. CDR3 region: CASSLAYPRGGSSYEQYF. CDR3 nucleotides: TGTGCCAGCAGCTTAGCGTACCCCCGGGGGGGAAGCTCCTACGAGCAGTACTTC.